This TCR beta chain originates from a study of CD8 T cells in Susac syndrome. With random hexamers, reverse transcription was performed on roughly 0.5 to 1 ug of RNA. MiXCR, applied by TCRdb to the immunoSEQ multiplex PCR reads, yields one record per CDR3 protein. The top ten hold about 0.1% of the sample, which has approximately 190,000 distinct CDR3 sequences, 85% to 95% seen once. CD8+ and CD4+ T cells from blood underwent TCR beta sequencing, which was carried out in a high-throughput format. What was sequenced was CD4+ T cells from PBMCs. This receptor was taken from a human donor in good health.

CDR3 loop: CASSLYLGQGSFVGELFF. The CDR3 coding sequence is TGTGCCAGCAGCCTCTACCTGGGACAGGGAAGTTTTGTGGGGGAGCTGTTTTTT. The V call is TRBV7-3, the J call TRBJ2-2; 9 bases fit TRBD1. The CDR3 runs to 18 residues. V gave up 5 bases and J gave up 8 bases; unmatched junction bases: 18. Germline CDR1 is SGHTA and CDR2 is FQGTGA.